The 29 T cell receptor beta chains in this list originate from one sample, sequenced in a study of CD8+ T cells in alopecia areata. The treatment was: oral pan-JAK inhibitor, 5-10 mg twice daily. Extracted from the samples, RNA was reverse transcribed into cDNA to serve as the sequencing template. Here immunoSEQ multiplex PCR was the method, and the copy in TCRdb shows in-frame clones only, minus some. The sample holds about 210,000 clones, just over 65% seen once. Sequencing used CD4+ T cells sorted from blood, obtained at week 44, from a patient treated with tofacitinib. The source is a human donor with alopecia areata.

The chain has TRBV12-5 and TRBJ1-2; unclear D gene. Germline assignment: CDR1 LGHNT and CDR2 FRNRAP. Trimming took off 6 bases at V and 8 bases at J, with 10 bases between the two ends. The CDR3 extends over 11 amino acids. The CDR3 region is CASGLLPGYTF. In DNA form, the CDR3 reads TGTGCTAGTGGGTTGCTTCCAGGCTACACCTTC.

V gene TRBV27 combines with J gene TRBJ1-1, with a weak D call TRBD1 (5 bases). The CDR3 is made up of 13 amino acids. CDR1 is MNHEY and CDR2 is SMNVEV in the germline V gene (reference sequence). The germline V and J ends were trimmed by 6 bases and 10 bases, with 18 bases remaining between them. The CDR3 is CASRPLGSGGAFF. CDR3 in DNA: TGTGCCAGCAGGCCCCTCGGCTCGGGGGGAGCTTTCTTT.

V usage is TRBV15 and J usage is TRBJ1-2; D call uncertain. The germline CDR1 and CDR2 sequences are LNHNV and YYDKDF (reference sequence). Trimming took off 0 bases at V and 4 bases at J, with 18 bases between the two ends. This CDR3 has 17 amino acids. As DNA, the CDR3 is TGTGCCACCAGCAGAGATATCGGCAGCAACCTCCTCTATGGCTACACCTTC. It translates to CATSRDIGSNLLYGYTF.

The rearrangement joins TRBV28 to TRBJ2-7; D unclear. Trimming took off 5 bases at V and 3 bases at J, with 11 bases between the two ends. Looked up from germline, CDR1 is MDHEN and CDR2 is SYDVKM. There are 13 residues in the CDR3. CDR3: CASSVTVNYEQYF. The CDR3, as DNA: TGTGCCAGCAGTGTGACGGTTAACTACGAGCAGTACTTC.

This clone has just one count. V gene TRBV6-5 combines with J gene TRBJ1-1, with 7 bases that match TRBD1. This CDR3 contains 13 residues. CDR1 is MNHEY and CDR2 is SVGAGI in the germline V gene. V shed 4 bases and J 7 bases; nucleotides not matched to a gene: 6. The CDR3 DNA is TGTGCCAGCAGTTCGCGACAGGGTGGTGAAGCTTTCTTT. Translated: CASSSRQGGEAFF.

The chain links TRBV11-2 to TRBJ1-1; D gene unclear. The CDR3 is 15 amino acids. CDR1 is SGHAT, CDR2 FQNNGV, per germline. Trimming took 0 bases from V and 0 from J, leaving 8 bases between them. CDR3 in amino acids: CASSLERALNTEAFF. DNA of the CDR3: TGTGCCAGCAGCTTAGAGAGAGCTCTGAACACTGAAGCTTTCTTT.

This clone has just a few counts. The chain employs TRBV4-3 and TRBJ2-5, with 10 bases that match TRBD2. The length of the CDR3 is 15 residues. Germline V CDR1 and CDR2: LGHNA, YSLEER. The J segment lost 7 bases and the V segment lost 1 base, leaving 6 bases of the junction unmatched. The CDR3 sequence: CASSQVSGGAGTQYF. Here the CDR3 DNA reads TGCGCCAGCAGCCAAGTCAGCGGGGGGGCCGGGACCCAGTACTTC.

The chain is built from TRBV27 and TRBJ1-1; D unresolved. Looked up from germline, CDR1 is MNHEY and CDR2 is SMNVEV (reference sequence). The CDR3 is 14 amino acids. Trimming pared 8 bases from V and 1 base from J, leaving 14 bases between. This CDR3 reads CASGRRGKNTEAFF. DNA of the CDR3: TGTGCCAGCGGCCGTCGAGGGAAGAACACTGAAGCTTTCTTT.

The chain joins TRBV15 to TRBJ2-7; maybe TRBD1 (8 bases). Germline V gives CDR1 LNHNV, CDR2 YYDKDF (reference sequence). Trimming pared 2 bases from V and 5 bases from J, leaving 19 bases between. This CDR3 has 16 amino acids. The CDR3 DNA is TGTGCCACCAGCAGAACCAACTACAGGGGGGGCGACGAGCAGTACTTC. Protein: CATSRTNYRGGDEQYF.

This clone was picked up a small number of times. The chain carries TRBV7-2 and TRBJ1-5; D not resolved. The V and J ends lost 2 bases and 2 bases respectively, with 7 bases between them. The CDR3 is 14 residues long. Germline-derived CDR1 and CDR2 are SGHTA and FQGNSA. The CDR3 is CASSLIGGNQPQHF. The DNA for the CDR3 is TGTGCCAGCAGCTTAATCGGGGGCAATCAGCCCCAGCATTTT.

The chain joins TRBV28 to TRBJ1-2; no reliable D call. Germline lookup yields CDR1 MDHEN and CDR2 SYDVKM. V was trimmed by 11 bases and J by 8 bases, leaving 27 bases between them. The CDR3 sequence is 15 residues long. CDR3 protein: CAASRTGRSSGGYTF. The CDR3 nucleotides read TGTGCCGCGAGCAGGACCGGACGTTCCTCCGGGGGCTACACCTTC.

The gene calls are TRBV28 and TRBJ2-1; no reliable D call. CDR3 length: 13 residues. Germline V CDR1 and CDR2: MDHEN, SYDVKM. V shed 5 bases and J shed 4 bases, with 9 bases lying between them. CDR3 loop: CASSPLGYNEQFF. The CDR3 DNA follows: TGTGCCAGCAGTCCCTTGGGGTACAATGAGCAGTTCTTC.

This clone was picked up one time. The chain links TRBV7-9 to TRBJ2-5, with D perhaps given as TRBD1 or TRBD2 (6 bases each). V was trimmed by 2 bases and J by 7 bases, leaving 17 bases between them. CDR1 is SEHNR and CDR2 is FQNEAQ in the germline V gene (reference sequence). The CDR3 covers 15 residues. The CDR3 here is CASSLPGPKGGTQYF. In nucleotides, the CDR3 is TGTGCCAGCAGCTTACCGGGACCCAAGGGGGGGACCCAGTACTTC.

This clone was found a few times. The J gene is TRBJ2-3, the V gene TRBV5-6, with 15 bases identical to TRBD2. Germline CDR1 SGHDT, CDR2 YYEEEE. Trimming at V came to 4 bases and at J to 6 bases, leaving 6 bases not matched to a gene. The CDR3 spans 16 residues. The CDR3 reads CASSPGLAGGSDTQYF. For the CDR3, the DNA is TGTGCCAGCAGCCCCGGACTAGCGGGGGGGTCGGATACGCAGTATTTT.

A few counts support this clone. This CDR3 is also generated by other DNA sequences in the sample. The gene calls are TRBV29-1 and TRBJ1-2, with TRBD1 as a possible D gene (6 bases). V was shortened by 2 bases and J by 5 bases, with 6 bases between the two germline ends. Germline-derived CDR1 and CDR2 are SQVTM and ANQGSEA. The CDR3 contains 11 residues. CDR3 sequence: CSVETGYGYTF. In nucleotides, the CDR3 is TGCAGCGTTGAAACAGGGTATGGCTACACCTTC.

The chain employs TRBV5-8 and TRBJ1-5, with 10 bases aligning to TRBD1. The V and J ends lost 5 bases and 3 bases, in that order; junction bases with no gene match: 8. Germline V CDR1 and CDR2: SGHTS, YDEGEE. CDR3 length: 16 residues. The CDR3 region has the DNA TGTGCCAGCAGAGATAGGACAGGGGGATTCAATCAGCCCCAGCATTTT. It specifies CASRDRTGGFNQPQHF.

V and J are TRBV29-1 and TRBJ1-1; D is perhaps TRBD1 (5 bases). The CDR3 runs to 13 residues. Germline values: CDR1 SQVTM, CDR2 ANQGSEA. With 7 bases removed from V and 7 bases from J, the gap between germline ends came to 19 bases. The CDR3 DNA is TGCAGCGCTTATACGGGGACCCGTAATGAAGCTTTCTTT. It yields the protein CSAYTGTRNEAFF.

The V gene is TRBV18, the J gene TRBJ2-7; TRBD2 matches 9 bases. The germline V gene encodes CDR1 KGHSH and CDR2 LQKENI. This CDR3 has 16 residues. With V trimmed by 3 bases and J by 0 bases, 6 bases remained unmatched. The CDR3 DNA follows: TGTGCCAGCTCACCCGAGCGGGGGGAAAGCTCCTACGAGCAGTACTTC. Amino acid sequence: CASSPERGESSYEQYF. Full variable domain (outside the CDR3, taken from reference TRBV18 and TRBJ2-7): NAGVMQNPRHLVRRRGQEARLRCSPMKGHSHVYWYRQLPEEGLKFMVYLQKENIIDESGMPKERFSAEFPKEGPSILRIQQVVRGDSAAYFCASSPERGESSYEQYFGPGTRLTVT.

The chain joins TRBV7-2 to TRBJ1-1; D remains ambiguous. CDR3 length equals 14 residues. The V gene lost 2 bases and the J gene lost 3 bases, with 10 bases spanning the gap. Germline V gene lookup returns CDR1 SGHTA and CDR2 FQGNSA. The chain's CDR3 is CASSLRGTDTEAFF. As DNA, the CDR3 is TGTGCCAGCAGCTTACGTGGCACGGACACTGAAGCTTTCTTT. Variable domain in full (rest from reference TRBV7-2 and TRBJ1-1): GAGVSQSPSNKVTEKGKDVELRCDPISGHTALYWYRQSLGQGLEFLIYFQGNSAPDKSGLPSDRFSAERTGGSVSTLTIQRTQQEDSAVYLCASSLRGTDTEAFFGQGTRLTVV.

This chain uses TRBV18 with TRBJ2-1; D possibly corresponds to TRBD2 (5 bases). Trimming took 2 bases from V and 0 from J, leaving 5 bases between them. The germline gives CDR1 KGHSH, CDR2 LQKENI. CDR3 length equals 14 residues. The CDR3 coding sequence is TGTGCCAGCTCACCAAGCGGCTCCTACAATGAGCAGTTCTTC. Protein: CASSPSGSYNEQFF.

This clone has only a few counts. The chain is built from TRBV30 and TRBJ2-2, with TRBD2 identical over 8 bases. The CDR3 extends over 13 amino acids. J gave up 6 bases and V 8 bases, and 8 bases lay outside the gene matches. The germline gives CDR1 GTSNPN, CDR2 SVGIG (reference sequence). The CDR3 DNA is TGTGCCCGCCTGCGGGGGGACGCCGGGGAGCTGTTTTTT. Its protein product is CARLRGDAGELFF.

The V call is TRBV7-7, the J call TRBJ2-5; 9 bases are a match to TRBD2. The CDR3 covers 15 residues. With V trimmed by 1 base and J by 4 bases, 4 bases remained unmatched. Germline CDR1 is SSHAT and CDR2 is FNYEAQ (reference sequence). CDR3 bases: TGTGCCAGCAGCTTAGTGGGTAGCGGGGGAGAGACCCAGTACTTC. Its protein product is CASSLVGSGGETQYF.

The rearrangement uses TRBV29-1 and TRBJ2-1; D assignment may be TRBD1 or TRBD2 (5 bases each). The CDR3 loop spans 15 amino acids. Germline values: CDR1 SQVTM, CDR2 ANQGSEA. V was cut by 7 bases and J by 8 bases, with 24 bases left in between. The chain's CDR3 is CSGGTSRGLVHEQFF. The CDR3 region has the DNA TGCAGCGGTGGGACCTCCCGCGGGTTAGTTCATGAGCAGTTCTTC.

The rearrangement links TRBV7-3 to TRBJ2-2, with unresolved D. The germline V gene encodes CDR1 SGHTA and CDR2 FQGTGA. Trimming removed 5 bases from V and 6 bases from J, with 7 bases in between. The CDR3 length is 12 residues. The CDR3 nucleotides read TGTGCCAGCAGCCCACAAGCCGGGGAGCTGTTTTTT. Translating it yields CASSPQAGELFF.

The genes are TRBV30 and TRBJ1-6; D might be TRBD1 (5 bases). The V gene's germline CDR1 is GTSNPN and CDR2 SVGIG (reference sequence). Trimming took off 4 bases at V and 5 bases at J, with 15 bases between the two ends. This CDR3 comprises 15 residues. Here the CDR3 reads CAWTLSRANNSPLHF. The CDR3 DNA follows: TGTGCCTGGACTCTCTCCAGGGCCAATAATTCACCCCTCCACTTT. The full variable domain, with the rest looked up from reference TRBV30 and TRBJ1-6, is SQTIHQWPATLVQPVGSPLSLECTVEGTSNPNLYWYRQAAGRGLQLLFYSVGIGQISSEVPQNLSASRPQDRQFILSSKKLLLSDSGFYLCAWTLSRANNSPLHFGNGTRLTVT.

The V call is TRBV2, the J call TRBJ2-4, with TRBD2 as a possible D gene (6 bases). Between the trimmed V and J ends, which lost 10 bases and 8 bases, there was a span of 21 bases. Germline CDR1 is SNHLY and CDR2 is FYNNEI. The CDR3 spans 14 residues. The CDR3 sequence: CATRAGLPGDIQYF. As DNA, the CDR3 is TGTGCCACCCGGGCGGGACTCCCTGGGGACATTCAGTACTTC.

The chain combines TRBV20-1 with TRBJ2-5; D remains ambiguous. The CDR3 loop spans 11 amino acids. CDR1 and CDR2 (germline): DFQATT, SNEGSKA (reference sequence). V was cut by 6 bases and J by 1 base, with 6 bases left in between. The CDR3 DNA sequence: TGCAGTGCGCAGAGCCAAGAGACCCAGTACTTC. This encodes CSAQSQETQYF.

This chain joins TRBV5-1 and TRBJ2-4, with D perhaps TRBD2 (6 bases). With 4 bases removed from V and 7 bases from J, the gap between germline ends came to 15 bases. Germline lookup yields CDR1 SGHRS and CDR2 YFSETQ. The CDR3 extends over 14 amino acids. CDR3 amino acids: CASSLGLSRNIQYF. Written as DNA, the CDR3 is TGCGCCAGCAGCCTGGGACTCTCACGGAACATTCAGTACTTC.

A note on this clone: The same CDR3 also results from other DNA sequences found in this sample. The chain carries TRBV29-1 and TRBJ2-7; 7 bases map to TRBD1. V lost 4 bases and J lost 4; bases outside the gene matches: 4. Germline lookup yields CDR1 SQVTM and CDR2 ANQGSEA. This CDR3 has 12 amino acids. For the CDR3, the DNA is TGCAGCGTTGGACAGGGATCTTACGAGCAGTACTTC. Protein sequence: CSVGQGSYEQYF.